This T cell receptor (beta chain) was identified in a study of blood T cell repertoires in COVID-19. Looking at the study overall: Specimens from acute and convalescent COVID-19 originated in the United States, Italy and Spain. From T cells, B-cell-depleted T cells, or PBMCs came the material, which was cDNA or gDNA.

Trimming cost V 0 bases and J 4 bases; bases outside gene matches: 6. Germline V lookup: CDR1 ENHRY, CDR2 SYGVKD. The CDR3 is made up of 16 amino acids. Methods used by the authors: Estimates of nucleated cell counts were drawn from the amplification of reference gene primers. Using immunoSEQ multiplex PCR, the repertoire was profiled, and TCRdb retains in-frame clones only, with some absent. Clone size and V and J calls were adopted from that table, with D and trimming inferred from the DNA. The sample yields hundreds of thousands of clones, approximately 80% seen once. The clonotype was recovered from a woman aged 65 to 85 with acute or convalescent COVID-19. What was sequenced was peripheral blood. The chain has TRBV10-3 and TRBJ1-2, with 9 bases aligning to TRBD1. CDR3 sequence: CAISESGTGYAYGYTF. The CDR3, as DNA: TGTGCCATCAGTGAGTCAGGGACAGGGTACGCCTATGGCTACACCTTC.